The entry below gives a single TCR beta chain sequence along with its context. Antigen specificity is unknown. This record belongs to a study of siplizumab effects on memory and regulatory T cells. About the study: Paired setups tested mixed lymphocyte reactions with approximately 1 ug/mL siplizumab or no drug.

A 37°C coculture lasting around 6 days was applied to the mixed lymphocyte reaction cells. Assay: immunoSEQ multiplex PCR; the TCRdb copy retains only in-frame clones and omits some. The table lists approximately 12,000 clones, about two fifths of them singletons. Between the trimmed V and J ends, which lost 0 bases and 3 bases, there was a span of 12 bases. This CDR3 is 15 amino acids long. CDR1 is MGHRA, CDR2 YSYEKL, per germline. This sequence joins TRBV4-1 and TRBJ2-7, with D uncertain. This clonotype was obtained from a human donor in good health; the cells came from an allogeneic mixed lymphocyte reaction. The sample was CFSE-low (dividing) CD8+ T cells sorted from an allogeneic mixed lymphocyte reaction. The CDR3 protein is CASSQDLNSDYEQYF. The CDR3 DNA is TGCGCCAGCAGCCAAGACCTCAACAGTGACTACGAGCAGTACTTC.